The 18 T cell receptor beta chains below come from one sample, sequenced in a study of monozygotic twins with inflammatory bowel disease. TCRdb reprocessed the 5' RACE reads, keeping one entry per CDR3 protein, no DNA. The sample is made up of 310,000 or so distinct CDR3 sequences, and the top ten hold over 2% of it. The sample consisted of blood. All receptors come from a human donor with ulcerative colitis or Crohn's disease, or a healthy co-twin of an affected twin (not recorded which).

The CDR3 loop is CASSFLRGSQPQHF. The chain couples TRBV28 to TRBJ1-5; TCRdb lists TRBD1, though no DNA is available to test this call. CDR1 and CDR2 (germline): MDHEN, SYDVKM. The CDR3 has 14 residues.

The chain combines TRBV7-8 with TRBJ2-7; TCRdb selects TRBD1, and the lack of DNA leaves this call unchecked. Germline V gene data show CDR1 as SGHVS and CDR2 as FQNEAQ. The CDR3 contains 14 residues. The CDR3 sequence: CASSNRDRPYEQYF.

V and J are TRBV20-1 and TRBJ2-1; TCRdb indicates TRBD1, and absent DNA this call remains unverified. Germline values: CDR1 DFQATT, CDR2 SNEGSKA (reference sequence). The CDR3 runs to 15 residues. CDR3 protein: CSARTSQGRNNEQFF.

This rearrangement joins TRBV27 to TRBJ1-6; TCRdb indicates TRBD1, and absent DNA this call remains unverified. In germline, CDR1 is MNHEY, CDR2 SMNVEV (reference sequence). There are 15 residues in the CDR3. The CDR3 sequence is CASSLARDYNSPLHF.

The chain links TRBV12-3 or TRBV12-4 to TRBJ2-5. This CDR3 spans 14 amino acids. CDR3 sequence: CASSLAVFQETQSF.

The chain joins TRBV5-1 to TRBJ2-7; as DNA is missing, the TRBD1 call by TCRdb cannot be tested. CDR1 is SGHRS, CDR2 YFSETQ, per germline. The CDR3 consists of 15 residues. The CDR3 region is CASSFGPGGTYEQYF.

V usage is TRBV7-2 and J usage is TRBJ1-1. The germline gives CDR1 SGHTA, CDR2 FQGNSA. The CDR3 totals 13 residues. CDR3 sequence: CASSPLLNTEAFF.

This chain links TRBV18 with TRBJ1-2; TCRdb selects TRBD1, and the lack of DNA leaves this call unchecked. Germline CDR1 KGHSH, CDR2 LQKENI. CDR3 length: 16 residues. The CDR3: CASSPLPRQGEYGYTF.

The chain joins TRBV5-1 to TRBJ2-1. The CDR3 runs to 14 residues. CDR1 SGHRS and CDR2 YFSETQ come from the germline V gene. CDR3 sequence reads: CASSPTSAYNEQFF.

The V gene is TRBV11-2, the J gene TRBJ2-1; TCRdb calls TRBD2, which cannot be checked without DNA. Germline loops: CDR1 SGHAT, CDR2 FQNNGV. The CDR3 sequence is 15 residues long. This chain's CDR3 is CAGNPNSSGSNEQFF. The variable domain in full, completed from reference TRBV11-2 and TRBJ2-1, reads EAGVAQSPRYKIIEKRQSVAFWCNPISGHATLYWYQQILGQGPKLLIQFQNNGVVDDSQLPKDRFSAERLKGVDSTLKIQPAKLEDSAVYLCAGNPNSSGSNEQFFGPGTRLTVL.

This chain connects TRBV6-5 to TRBJ2-1; the TRBD1 assignment by TCRdb is unverifiable without DNA. Per germline, CDR1 MNHEY and CDR2 SVGAGI. The CDR3 is 15 amino acids. The CDR3 is CASRFQGANDNEQFF.

The gene calls are TRBV6-6 and TRBJ2-7; TCRdb returns TRBD1, unconfirmable since there is no DNA. There are 11 residues in the CDR3. CDR1 and CDR2 from the germline V gene are MNHNY and SVGAGI (reference sequence). CDR3 amino acids: CASGPGFEQYF.

This sequence joins TRBV19 and TRBJ1-1; without DNA, the TCRdb call of TRBD1 cannot be checked. CDR3 size: 15 residues. CDR1 and CDR2 from the germline V gene are LNHDA and SQIVND (reference sequence). This CDR3 reads CASSISRTGNTEAFF.

V gene TRBV5-1 combines with J gene TRBJ2-7; the TRBD1 assignment by TCRdb is unverifiable without DNA. Germline lookup yields CDR1 SGHRS and CDR2 YFSETQ. The CDR3 has 13 amino acids. The CDR3 protein is CASRQGSNYEQYF.

The chain is built from TRBV12-3 or TRBV12-4 and TRBJ2-3; there is no DNA to check the TCRdb D call of TRBD2. The CDR3 has 22 amino acids. The chain's CDR3 is CASSFGERYVLGTSMTTDTQYF.

This chain links TRBV5-5 with TRBJ2-7. Germline CDR1 and CDR2: SGHKS and YYEKEE (reference sequence). CDR3 size: 14 residues. The CDR3 loop reads CASSLESRRREQYF.

This chain connects TRBV11-2 to TRBJ2-4; the D call of TRBD1 rests on TCRdb alone, since no DNA is present to check it. CDR1 is SGHAT, CDR2 FQNNGV, per germline. This CDR3 spans 17 amino acids. CDR3 protein: CASSSEWGAGTKNIQYF.

The genes are TRBV5-6 and TRBJ2-7. Germline values: CDR1 SGHDT, CDR2 YYEEEE. The CDR3 loop spans 14 amino acids. The CDR3 protein is CASSRTGRPYEQYF. Filled out from reference TRBV5-6 and TRBJ2-7, the complete variable domain reads DAGVTQSPTHLIKTRGQQVTLRCSPKSGHDTVSWYQQALGQGPQFIFQYYEEEERQRGNFPDRFSGHQFPNYSSELNVNALLLGDSALYLCASSRTGRPYEQYFGPGTRLTVT.